The 6 T cell receptor beta chains below come from one sample, sequenced in a study of T cells expressing NK-cell markers. TCRdb reprocessed the 5' RACE reads and keeps a single row for each CDR3 protein, giving no DNA. The sample totals about 260,000 distinct CDR3 sequences. The sequenced sample consisted of blood T cells: a sorted CD56 or NKG2C T cell subset, CD4+ or CD8+ T cells, or bulk PBMC T cells (not recorded which). The receptors stem from a man between 18 and 35 years old in good health.

The chain couples TRBV5-4 to TRBJ2-2. Germline V gene lookup returns CDR1 SGHNT and CDR2 YYREEE (reference sequence). This CDR3 is built from 15 residues. CDR3 protein: CASSIWDVNTGELFF.

J is TRBJ2-1 and V is TRBV20-1; the D call of TRBD2 rests on TCRdb alone, since no DNA is present to check it. The length of the CDR3 is 13 residues. Per germline, CDR1 DFQATT and CDR2 SNEGSKA (reference sequence). The CDR3 here is CSARRGYRDEQFF.

V gene TRBV4-3 combines with J gene TRBJ1-2; no DNA is available, so the TRBD1 call from TCRdb remains unchecked. CDR3 size: 13 residues. The germline V gene encodes CDR1 LGHNA and CDR2 YSLEER. The CDR3 spells CASSHPGNYGYTF.

The rearrangement joins TRBV10-3 to TRBJ2-3; the D gene TCRdb calls, TRBD1, cannot be checked with no DNA. This CDR3 has 15 amino acids. CDR1 and CDR2 from the germline V gene are ENHRY and SYGVKD. The CDR3: CAISDRQTSTDTQYF.

The chain employs TRBV15 and TRBJ2-1; TCRdb lists TRBD1, though no DNA is available to test this call. The CDR3 covers 14 residues. CDR1 and CDR2 from the germline V gene are LNHNV and YYDKDF (reference sequence). The CDR3 loop reads CATSKPGTHNEQFF.

V usage is TRBV10-3 and J usage is TRBJ1-6; TCRdb designates TRBD1, a call that cannot be tested without DNA. Germline V lookup: CDR1 ENHRY, CDR2 SYGVKD. The CDR3 has 14 amino acids. The chain's CDR3 is CAIRDQGDNSPLHF.